This T cell receptor beta chain appears in the sequencing data of a study of T cells in Graves' hyperthyroidism and ophthalmopathy. Study in general: Peripheral blood draws took place at initial diagnosis, ahead of any treatment. Whole-study results and caveats: Most thyroid clonotypes expanded above 0.001 appeared in blood too.

The study left out patients who had uncontrolled infection, other autoimmune disease, pregnancy or lactation. PBMCs were obtained from about 10 ml fresh peripheral blood. The V gene lost 5 bases and the J gene lost 0 bases, with 18 bases spanning the gap. The V gene's germline CDR1 is SGHTA and CDR2 FQGTGA. The CDR3 extends over 17 amino acids. With regard to this clonotype: As yet, its antigen is unknown.

Researchers amplified the TCR beta CDR3 regions from RNA transcripts. HTBI primers were used for first-round RT-PCR of the TCR CDR3. TCRdb recomputed calls from the multiplex PCR reads with MiXCR, one row per CDR3 protein. The profile covers under 350,000 distinct CDR3 sequences, with approximately 22% appearing a single time and 50% taken by the ten largest. This sequence was found in a woman aged 45-65 years with Graves' hyperthyroidism. The sequenced material came from blood. The chain carries TRBV7-3 and TRBJ2-3; maybe TRBD1 (5 bases). CDR3 bases: TGTGCCAGCAGCCCAACCAGGGCCCTACATAGCACAGATACGCAGTATTTT. This translates into CASSPTRALHSTDTQYF.